A single sample is the source of the 21 T cell receptor beta chains below, sequenced in a study of PD-L1 blockade in urothelial cancer (TCRdb year 2017). According to the study, the label for this sample's time point signals: peripheral blood 6 weeks after treatment start. Library construction relied on the immunoSEQ multiplex PCR assay. TCRdb provides this immuneACCESS table in a form limited to in-frame rearrangements. Some clones are lacking; in checked studies, under half of them reflect an unresolved V gene, and why the rest are absent is not known. The sample yields 120,000 or so clones; roughly 82% were counted once. The ten top clones hold 2.4% of the sample. The source material was PBMCs, sampled around atezolizumab (anti-PD-L1) treatment. These receptors came from a man aged 50 or older with urothelial cancer.

J is TRBJ1-2 and V is TRBV30, with 9 nucleotides matching TRBD1. The V gene's germline CDR1 is GTSNPN and CDR2 SVGIG (reference sequence). The CDR3 is made up of 15 amino acids. The junction had 11 bases not matched to a gene; V was cut back by 5 bases and J by 4 bases. The CDR3 spells CAWYRKGQGSYGYTF. Here the CDR3 DNA reads TGTGCCTGGTACAGAAAGGGACAGGGAAGCTATGGCTACACCTTC. The variable domain in full, completed from reference TRBV30 and TRBJ1-2, reads SQTIHQWPATLVQPVGSPLSLECTVEGTSNPNLYWYRQAAGRGLQLLFYSVGIGQISSEVPQNLSASRPQDRQFILSSKKLLLSDSGFYLCAWYRKGQGSYGYTFGSGTRLTVV.

This clone came up a few times. The V gene is TRBV11-3, the J gene TRBJ2-3; D is uncertain. Germline V CDR1 and CDR2: SGHNT, YENEEA. The CDR3 runs 12 residues. The ends were cut back, 0 bases at V and 8 bases at J, with 6 bases in the middle. The CDR3 loop is CASSLDSSTQYF. The CDR3 nucleotides read TGTGCCAGCAGCTTAGATAGCAGTACGCAGTATTTT.

This chain uses TRBV30 with TRBJ2-1, with TRBD2 matching over 14 bases. The CDR3 contains 20 residues. Germline lookup yields CDR1 GTSNPN and CDR2 SVGIG (reference sequence). The V and J ends lost 0 bases and 1 base, in that order; junction bases with no gene match: 11. This CDR3 reads CAWSVWGGTSGRGSYNEQFF. In nucleotides, the CDR3 is TGTGCCTGGAGTGTATGGGGAGGGACTAGCGGGAGAGGGTCCTACAATGAGCAGTTCTTC.

The genes are TRBV21-1 and TRBJ1-2; the table assigns TRBD1, which was not confirmed against the DNA. TRBV21-1 is an annotated pseudogene. The CDR3 runs 17 residues. CDR3 bases: TGTGCCAGCAGCAAATGGGGCCGGGACAGGGTCCCCATTGGCTACACCTTC. Translated, it gives CASSKWGRDRVPIGYTF.

The rearrangement uses TRBV5-1 and TRBJ2-5, with TRBD1 matching over 8 bases. Germline loops: CDR1 SGHRS, CDR2 YFSETQ. V was pared by 2 bases and J by 2 bases, with 8 bases of the junction left unmatched. CDR3 length equals 16 residues. CDR3 residues: CASSLWTGPTQETQYF. The CDR3 nucleotides are TGCGCCAGCAGCTTATGGACAGGGCCCACACAAGAGACCCAGTACTTC.

The table lists this clone with a count of one. This chain links TRBV18 with TRBJ1-2; 8 positions agree with TRBD1. The V and J ends lost 2 bases and 13 bases, in that order; junction bases with no gene match: 12. Germline V gene sequence: CDR1 KGHSH, CDR2 LQKENI. This CDR3 contains 14 residues. CDR3 loop: CASSPLTGARTFTF. Here the CDR3 DNA reads TGTGCCAGCTCACCATTGACAGGGGCCAGAACGTTCACCTTC.

This clone was seen only a few times. The chain links TRBV5-1 to TRBJ2-2, with D uncertain. Germline V lookup: CDR1 SGHRS, CDR2 YFSETQ. V was shortened by 2 bases and J by 0 bases, with 5 bases between the two germline ends. The CDR3 contains 14 residues. The CDR3 DNA reads as TGCGCCAGCAGCTTATCATCGAACACCGGGGAGCTGTTTTTT. This encodes CASSLSSNTGELFF.

V and J are TRBV7-2 and TRBJ2-3; 14 positions agree with TRBD2. Germline V gives CDR1 SGHTA, CDR2 FQGNSA. This CDR3 region has 18 residues. J lost 3 bases, V lost 0 bases, and 5 bases had no gene match. CDR3: CASSLAGLAGAWTDTQYF. The CDR3, as DNA: TGTGCCAGCAGCTTAGCGGGACTAGCGGGAGCCTGGACAGATACGCAGTATTTT.

The CDR3: CASTPALEGNQPQHF. CDR3 DNA: TGTGCCAGCACCCCAGCCCTTGAGGGCAATCAGCCCCAGCATTTT. The chain recombines TRBV21-1 with TRBJ1-5. TRBV21-1 is deemed a pseudogene. The CDR3 is 15 amino acids.

J is TRBJ2-5 and V is TRBV18; no clear D gene. V shed 6 bases and J shed 0 bases, with 5 bases lying between them. Germline CDR1 and CDR2: KGHSH and LQKENI. CDR3 length: 12 amino acids. CDR3 coding DNA: TGTGCCAGCTCTCTGTACCAAGAGACCCAGTACTTC. Its protein product is CASSLYQETQYF. The entire variable domain, with the rest obtained from reference TRBV18 and TRBJ2-5, is as follows: NAGVMQNPRHLVRRRGQEARLRCSPMKGHSHVYWYRQLPEEGLKFMVYLQKENIIDESGMPKERFSAEFPKEGPSILRIQQVVRGDSAAYFCASSLYQETQYFGPGTRLLVL.

This clone was detected once. The chain is built from TRBV6-1 and TRBJ1-5, with D perhaps matching TRBD1 (5 bases). The CDR3 consists of 14 residues. The V end was cut by 4 bases, the J end by 8 bases, with 15 bases between. Per germline, CDR1 MNHNS and CDR2 SASEGT. CDR3 DNA: TGTGCCAGCAGTGCCCGGGACTCGGAGGAGCCCCAGCATTTT. Amino acid sequence: CASSARDSEEPQHF.

In this sample, this clone turned up once. One junction end disagrees with the germline gene, perhaps due to a read error. The CDR3 DNA reads TGTGCCAGCAGTCAAGCTAGCGCTTACAATGAGCAGTTCTTC. It yields the protein CASSQASAYNEQFF. The chain couples TRBV2 to TRBJ2-1, with D perhaps matching TRBD2 (6 bases). The CDR3 runs 14 residues. Germline V lookup: CDR1 SNHLY, CDR2 FYNNEI.

This chain uses TRBV10-3 with TRBJ2-7, with TRBD1 matching over 7 bases. The CDR3 is made up of 14 amino acids. Germline V gives CDR1 ENHRY, CDR2 SYGVKD. J was trimmed by 1 base and V by 10 bases; bases with no gene match: 10. Here the CDR3 DNA reads TGTGCCACCGGGGAGACAGGGAAGTCCTACGAGCAGTACTTC. Protein product: CATGETGKSYEQYF.

The chain joins TRBV28 to TRBJ2-3; D uncertain. Germline lookup yields CDR1 MDHEN and CDR2 SYDVKM. V lost 4 bases, J lost 6 bases, and 14 bases lay in between. CDR3 length: 14 residues. The CDR3 sequence: CASSSHTSGDTQYF. CDR3 nucleotides: TGTGCCAGCAGTTCCCATACCTCCGGGGATACGCAGTATTTT.

The chain couples TRBV18 to TRBJ1-4; D uncertain. Trimming removed 3 bases from V and 0 bases from J, with 11 bases in between. This CDR3 contains 16 residues. Germline CDR1 and CDR2: KGHSH and LQKENI. CDR3 sequence: CASSPVTGTTNEKLFF. The CDR3 nucleotides are TGTGCCAGCTCACCCGTGACCGGGACAACTAATGAAAAACTGTTTTTT. Supplemented by reference TRBV18 and TRBJ1-4, the full variable domain reads NAGVMQNPRHLVRRRGQEARLRCSPMKGHSHVYWYRQLPEEGLKFMVYLQKENIIDESGMPKERFSAEFPKEGPSILRIQQVVRGDSAAYFCASSPVTGTTNEKLFFGSGTQLSVL.

This clone was detected once. The chain couples TRBV7-6 to TRBJ2-3, with 15 bases identical to TRBD2. With 5 bases clipped from V and 3 bases from J, the junction kept 3 bases outside the gene matches. CDR1 SGHVS and CDR2 FNYEAQ come from the germline V gene. The CDR3 is 16 amino acids. The CDR3 reads CASSPGTSGRTDTQYF. The CDR3 DNA sequence: TGTGCCAGCAGCCCCGGGACTAGCGGGAGGACAGATACGCAGTATTTT.

The chain employs TRBV7-2 and TRBJ1-1; the match to TRBD1 covers 7 bases. This CDR3 comprises 15 residues. The V gene end was trimmed by 1 base and the J gene end by 11 bases; junction bases not matched to a gene: 13. Looked up from germline, CDR1 is SGHTA and CDR2 is FQGNSA. CDR3 sequence (DNA): TGTGCCAGCAGCTTAGAAGCGACAGGGACGCGGGCCGCTTTCTTT. Translation gives CASSLEATGTRAAFF.

Only a few counts were recorded for this clone. The chain carries TRBV7-8 and TRBJ2-7; no definite D call. V lost 3 bases and J 3 bases, leaving 6 bases between the germline ends. This CDR3 spans 12 amino acids. Germline V CDR1 and CDR2: SGHVS, FQNEAQ. The CDR3 region is CASSFPGYEQYF. For the CDR3, the DNA is TGTGCCAGCAGCTTCCCCGGCTACGAGCAGTACTTC.

The V and J genes are TRBV9 and TRBJ1-6; maybe TRBD1 (6 bases). From germline, CDR1 is SGDLS and CDR2 YYNGEE. This CDR3 contains 15 residues. Trimming shortened V by 4 bases and J by 10 bases, and 18 bases separated the two germline ends. Here the CDR3 DNA reads TGTGCCAGCAGCACCTTGACAGGTCCGGAGTCACCCCTCCACTTT. Encoded protein: CASSTLTGPESPLHF.

V is TRBV4-1 and J is TRBJ1-2; TRBD1 is a possible D gene (6 bases). V was trimmed by 0 bases and J by 0 bases, leaving 14 bases between them. From germline, CDR1 is MGHRA and CDR2 YSYEKL. The CDR3 covers 17 residues. CDR3 sequence (DNA): TGCGCCAGCAGCCAAGACGCAGGGGCCGAATCTAACTATGGCTACACCTTC. It encodes CASSQDAGAESNYGYTF.

The chain joins TRBV7-8 to TRBJ2-7; D ambiguous. Trimming shortened V by 3 bases and J by 4 bases, and 10 bases separated the two germline ends. This CDR3 comprises 13 residues. CDR1 SGHVS and CDR2 FQNEAQ come from the germline V gene. CDR3 sequence reads: CASSLYRNYEQYF. Written as DNA, the CDR3 is TGTGCCAGCAGCTTGTACAGAAATTACGAGCAGTACTTC.